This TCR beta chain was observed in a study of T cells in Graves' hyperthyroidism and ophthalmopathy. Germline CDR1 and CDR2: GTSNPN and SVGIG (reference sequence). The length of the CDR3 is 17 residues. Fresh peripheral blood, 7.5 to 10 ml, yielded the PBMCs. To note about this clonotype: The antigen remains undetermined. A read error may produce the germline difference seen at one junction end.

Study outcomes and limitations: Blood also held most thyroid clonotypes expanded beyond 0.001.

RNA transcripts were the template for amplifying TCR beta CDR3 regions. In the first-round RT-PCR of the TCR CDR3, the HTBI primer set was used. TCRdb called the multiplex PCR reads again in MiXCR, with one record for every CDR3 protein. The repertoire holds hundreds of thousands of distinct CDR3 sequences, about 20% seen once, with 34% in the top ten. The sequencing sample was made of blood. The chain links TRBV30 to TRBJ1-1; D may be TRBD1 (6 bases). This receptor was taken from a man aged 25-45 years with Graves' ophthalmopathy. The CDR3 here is CAWSPPPTGIARTEAFF. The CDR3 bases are TGTGCCTGGAGTCCCCCCCCCACAGGGATCGCGAGGACTGAAGCTTTCTTC.